A single sample gave rise to the 2 T cell receptor beta chains below, sequenced in a study of blood T cell repertoires in COVID-19. The assay was immunoSEQ multiplex PCR, and TCRdb's table has in-frame clones only and misses some. The repertoire holds 150,000 to 200,000 clones, around 81% seen once, with around 7.5% in the top ten. The sequenced material came from PBMCs or T cells enriched from blood (not recorded which). These TCRs come from a man aged 40-49 years who had recovered from COVID-19.

The V and J genes are TRBV27 and TRBJ1-1; 8 positions match TRBD1. Germline V CDR1 and CDR2: MNHEY, SMNVEV (reference sequence). The CDR3 length is 15 residues. V gave up 8 bases and J gave up 5 bases; unmatched junction bases: 13. DNA of the CDR3: TGTGCCAGCCGCGAGCAGGGGGCGTTGAGAACTGAAGCTTTCTTT. This sequence encodes CASREQGALRTEAFF.

This chain joins TRBV30 and TRBJ1-2; the D gene is possibly TRBD1 (5 bases). V was cut by 7 bases and J by 0 bases, with 15 bases left in between. In germline, CDR1 is GTSNPN, CDR2 SVGIG (reference sequence). CDR3 length equals 14 residues. In DNA, the CDR3 is TGTGCCTTGGGGCTCGGAGGTACTAACTATGGCTACACCTTC. This encodes CALGLGGTNYGYTF.